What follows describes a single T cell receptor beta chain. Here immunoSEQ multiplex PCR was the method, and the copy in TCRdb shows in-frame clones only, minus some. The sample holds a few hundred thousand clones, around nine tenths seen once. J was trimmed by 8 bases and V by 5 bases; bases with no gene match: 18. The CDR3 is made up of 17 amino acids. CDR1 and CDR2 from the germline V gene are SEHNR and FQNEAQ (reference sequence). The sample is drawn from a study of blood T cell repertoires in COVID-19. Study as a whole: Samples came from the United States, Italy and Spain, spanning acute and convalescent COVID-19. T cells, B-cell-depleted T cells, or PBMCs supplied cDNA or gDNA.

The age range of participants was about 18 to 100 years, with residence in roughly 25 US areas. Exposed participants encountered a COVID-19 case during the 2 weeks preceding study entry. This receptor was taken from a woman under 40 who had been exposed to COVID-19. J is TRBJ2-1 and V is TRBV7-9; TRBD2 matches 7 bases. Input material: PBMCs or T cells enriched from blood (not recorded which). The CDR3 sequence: CASSPILAVVGPDEQFF. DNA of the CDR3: TGTGCCAGCAGCCCCATCCTAGCGGTCGTCGGCCCCGATGAGCAGTTCTTC.